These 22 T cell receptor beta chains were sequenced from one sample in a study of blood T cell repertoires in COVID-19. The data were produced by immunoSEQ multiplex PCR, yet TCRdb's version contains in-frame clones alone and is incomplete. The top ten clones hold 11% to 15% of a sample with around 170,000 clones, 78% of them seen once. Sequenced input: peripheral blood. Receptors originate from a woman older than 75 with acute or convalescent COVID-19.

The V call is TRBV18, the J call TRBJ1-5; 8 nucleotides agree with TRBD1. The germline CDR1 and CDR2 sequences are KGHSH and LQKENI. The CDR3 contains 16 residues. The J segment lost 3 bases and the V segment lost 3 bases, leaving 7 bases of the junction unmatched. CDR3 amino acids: CASSPGQGGTNQPQHF. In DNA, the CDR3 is TGTGCCAGCTCACCCGGACAGGGAGGAACCAATCAGCCCCAGCATTTT.

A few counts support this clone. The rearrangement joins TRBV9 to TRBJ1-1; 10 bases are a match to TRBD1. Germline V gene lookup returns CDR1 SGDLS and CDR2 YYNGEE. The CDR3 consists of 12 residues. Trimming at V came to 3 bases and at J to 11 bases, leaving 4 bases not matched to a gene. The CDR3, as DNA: TGTGCCAGCAGCGACAGACAGGGGGCCGCTTTCTTT. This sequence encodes CASSDRQGAAFF. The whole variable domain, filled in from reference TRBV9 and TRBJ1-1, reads DSGVTQTPKHLITATGQRVTLRCSPRSGDLSVYWYQQSLDQGLQFLIQYYNGEERAKGNILERFSAQQFPDLHSELNLSSLELGDSALYFCASSDRQGAAFFGQGTRLTVV.

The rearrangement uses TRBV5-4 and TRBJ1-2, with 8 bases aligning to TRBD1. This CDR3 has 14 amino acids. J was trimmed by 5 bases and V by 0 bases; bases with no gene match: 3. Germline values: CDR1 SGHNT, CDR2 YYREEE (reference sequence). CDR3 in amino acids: CASSLDDRGYGYTF. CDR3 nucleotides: TGTGCCAGCAGCTTGGACGACAGGGGATATGGCTACACCTTC. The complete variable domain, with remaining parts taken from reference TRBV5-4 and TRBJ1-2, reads ETGVTQSPTHLIKTRGQQVTLRCSSQSGHNTVSWYQQALGQGPQFIFQYYREEENGRGNFPPRFSGLQFPNYSSELNVNALELDDSALYLCASSLDDRGYGYTFGSGTRLTVV.

Here the CDR3 reads CASSYHGTGLDTQYF. The CDR3 region has the DNA TGTGCCAGCAGCTACCACGGGACAGGGTTGGATACGCAGTATTTT. J is TRBJ2-3 and V is TRBV28, with 9 bases fitting TRBD1. The junction had 10 bases not matched to a gene; V was cut back by 6 bases and J by 6 bases. There are 15 residues in the CDR3. CDR1 and CDR2 (germline): MDHEN, SYDVKM.

The CDR3 DNA is TGCGCCAGCAGCCAAGATCGACAGGGCTGGGAGACCCAGTACTTC. Its protein is CASSQDRQGWETQYF. The rearrangement links TRBV4-1 to TRBJ2-5; 7 bases agree with TRBD1. Germline CDR1 and CDR2: MGHRA and YSYEKL. J was trimmed by 5 bases and V by 0 bases; bases with no gene match: 6. The CDR3 covers 15 residues.

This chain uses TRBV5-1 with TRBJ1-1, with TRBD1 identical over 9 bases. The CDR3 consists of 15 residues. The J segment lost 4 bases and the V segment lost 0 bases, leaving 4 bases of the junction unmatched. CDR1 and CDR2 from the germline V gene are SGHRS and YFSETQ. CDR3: CASSLVGTGSTEAFF. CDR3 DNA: TGCGCCAGCAGCTTGGTGGGGACAGGGTCCACTGAAGCTTTCTTT. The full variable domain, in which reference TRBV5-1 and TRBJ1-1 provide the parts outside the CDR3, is KAGVTQTPRYLIKTRGQQVTLSCSPISGHRSVSWYQQTPGQGLQFLFEYFSETQRNKGNFPGRFSGRQFSNSRSEMNVSTLELGDSALYLCASSLVGTGSTEAFFGQGTRLTVV.

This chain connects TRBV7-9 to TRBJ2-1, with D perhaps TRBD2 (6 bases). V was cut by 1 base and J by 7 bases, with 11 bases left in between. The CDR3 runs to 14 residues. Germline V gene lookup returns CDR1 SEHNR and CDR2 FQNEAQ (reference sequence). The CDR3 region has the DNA TGTGCCAGCAGCTTAGGCGGAGGGAGTAATGAGCAGTTCTTC. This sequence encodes CASSLGGGSNEQFF. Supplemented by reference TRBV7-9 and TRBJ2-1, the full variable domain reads DTGVSQNPRHKITKRGQNVTFRCDPISEHNRLYWYRQTLGQGPEFLTYFQNEAQLEKSRLLSDRFSAERPKGSFSTLEIQRTEQGDSAMYLCASSLGGGSNEQFFGPGTRLTVL.

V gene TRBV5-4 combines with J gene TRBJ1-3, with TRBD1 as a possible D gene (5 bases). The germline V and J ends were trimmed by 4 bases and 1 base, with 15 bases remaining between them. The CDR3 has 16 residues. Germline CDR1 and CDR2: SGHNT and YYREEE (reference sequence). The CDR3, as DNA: TGTGCCAGCAGCCTAAGGGTCGGGGGGTCTGGAAACACCATATATTTT. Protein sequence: CASSLRVGGSGNTIYF.

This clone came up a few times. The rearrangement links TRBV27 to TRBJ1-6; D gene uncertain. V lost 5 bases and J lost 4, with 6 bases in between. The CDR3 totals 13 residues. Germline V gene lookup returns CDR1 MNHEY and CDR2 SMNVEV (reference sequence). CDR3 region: CASSVEYNSPLHF. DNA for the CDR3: TGTGCCAGCAGTGTGGAGTATAATTCACCCCTCCACTTT.

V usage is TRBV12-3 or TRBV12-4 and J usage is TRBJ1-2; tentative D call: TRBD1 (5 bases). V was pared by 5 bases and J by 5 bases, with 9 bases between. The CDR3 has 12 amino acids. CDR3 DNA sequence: TGTGCCAGCAGTCCCAGGGTATATGGCTACACCTTC. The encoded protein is CASSPRVYGYTF.

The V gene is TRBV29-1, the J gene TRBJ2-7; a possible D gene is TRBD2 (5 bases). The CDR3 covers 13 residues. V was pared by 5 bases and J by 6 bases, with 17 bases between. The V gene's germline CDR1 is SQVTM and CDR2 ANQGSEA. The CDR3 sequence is CSVKGAMFTEQYF. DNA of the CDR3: TGCAGCGTTAAGGGAGCGATGTTCACCGAGCAGTACTTC.

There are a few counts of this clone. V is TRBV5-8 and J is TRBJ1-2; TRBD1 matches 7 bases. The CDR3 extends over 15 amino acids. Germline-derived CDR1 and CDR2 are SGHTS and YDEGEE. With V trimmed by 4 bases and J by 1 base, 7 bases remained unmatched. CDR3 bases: TGTGCCAGCAGCCCGGACCGGGACAGTAACTATGGCTACACCTTC. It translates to CASSPDRDSNYGYTF.

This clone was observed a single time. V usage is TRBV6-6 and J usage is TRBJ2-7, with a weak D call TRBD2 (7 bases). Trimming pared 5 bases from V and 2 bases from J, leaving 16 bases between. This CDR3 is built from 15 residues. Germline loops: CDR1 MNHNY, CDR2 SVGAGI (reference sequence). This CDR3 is CASSPPRGGAYEQYF. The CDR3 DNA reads TGTGCCAGCAGTCCCCCAAGGGGGGGGGCCTACGAGCAGTACTTC.

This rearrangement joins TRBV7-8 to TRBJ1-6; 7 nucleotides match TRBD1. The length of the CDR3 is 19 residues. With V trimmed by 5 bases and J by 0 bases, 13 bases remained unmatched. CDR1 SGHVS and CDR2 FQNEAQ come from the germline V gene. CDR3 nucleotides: TGTGCCAGCAGCCAAATAAGGACAGGAGTAAGCTCCTATAATTCACCCCTCCACTTT. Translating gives CASSQIRTGVSSYNSPLHF. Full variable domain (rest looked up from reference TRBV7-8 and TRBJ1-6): GAGVSQSPRYKVAKRGQDVALRCDPISGHVSLFWYQQALGQGPEFLTYFQNEAQLDKSGLPSDRFFAERPEGSVSTLKIQRTQQEDSAVYLCASSQIRTGVSSYNSPLHFGNGTRLTVT.

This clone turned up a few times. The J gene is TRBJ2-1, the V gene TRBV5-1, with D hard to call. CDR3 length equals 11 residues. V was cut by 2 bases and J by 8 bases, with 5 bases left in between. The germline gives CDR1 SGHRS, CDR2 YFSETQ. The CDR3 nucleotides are TGCGCCAGCAGCTTAACGGATGAGCAGTTCTTC. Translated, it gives CASSLTDEQFF.

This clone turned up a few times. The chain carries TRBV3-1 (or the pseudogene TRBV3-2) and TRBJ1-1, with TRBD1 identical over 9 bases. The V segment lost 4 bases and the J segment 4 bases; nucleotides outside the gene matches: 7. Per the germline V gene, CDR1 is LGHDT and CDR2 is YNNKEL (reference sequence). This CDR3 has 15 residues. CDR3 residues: CASSPQRQGGTEAFF. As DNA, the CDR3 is TGTGCCAGCAGCCCCCAAAGACAGGGGGGCACTGAAGCTTTCTTT.

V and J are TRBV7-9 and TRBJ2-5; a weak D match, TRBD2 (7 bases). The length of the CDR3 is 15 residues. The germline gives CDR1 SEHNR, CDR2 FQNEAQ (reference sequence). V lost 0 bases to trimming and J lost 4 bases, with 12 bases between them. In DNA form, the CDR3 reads TGTGCCAGCAGCTTAGCGGGGGGGCGCGGAGAGACCCAGTACTTC. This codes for CASSLAGGRGETQYF.

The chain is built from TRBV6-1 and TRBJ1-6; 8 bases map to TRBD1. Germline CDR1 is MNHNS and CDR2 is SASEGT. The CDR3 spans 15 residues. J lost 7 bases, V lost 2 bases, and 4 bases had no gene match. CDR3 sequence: CASSELGQGNSPLHF. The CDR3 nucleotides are TGTGCCAGCAGTGAACTAGGACAGGGCAATTCACCCCTCCACTTT.

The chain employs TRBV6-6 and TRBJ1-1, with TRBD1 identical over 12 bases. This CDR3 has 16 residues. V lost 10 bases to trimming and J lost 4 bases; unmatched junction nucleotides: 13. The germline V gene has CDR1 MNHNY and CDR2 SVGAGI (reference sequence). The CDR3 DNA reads TGTGCCACCGGACCGGGACAGGGGGCGCCGGGCACTGAAGCTTTCTTT. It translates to CATGPGQGAPGTEAFF.

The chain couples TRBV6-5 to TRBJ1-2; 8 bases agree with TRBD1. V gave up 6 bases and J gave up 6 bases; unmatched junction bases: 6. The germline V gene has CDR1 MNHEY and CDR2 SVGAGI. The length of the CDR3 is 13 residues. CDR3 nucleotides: TGTGCCAGCAGGAGGCAGGGGGCGGATGGCTACACCTTC. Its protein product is CASRRQGADGYTF.

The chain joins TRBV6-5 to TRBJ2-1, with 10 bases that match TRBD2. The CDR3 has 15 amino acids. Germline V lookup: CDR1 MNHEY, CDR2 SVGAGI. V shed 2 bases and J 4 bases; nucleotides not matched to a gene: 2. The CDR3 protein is CASSYERGGYNEQFF. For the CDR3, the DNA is TGTGCCAGCAGTTACGAGCGGGGGGGGTACAATGAGCAGTTCTTC.

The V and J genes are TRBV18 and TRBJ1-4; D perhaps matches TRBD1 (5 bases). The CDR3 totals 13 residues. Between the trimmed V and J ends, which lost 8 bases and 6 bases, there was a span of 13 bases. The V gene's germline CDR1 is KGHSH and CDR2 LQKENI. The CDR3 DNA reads TGTGCCAGCACGCGGGGAGGGGATGAAAAACTGTTTTTT. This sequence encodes CASTRGGDEKLFF.